These 2 T cell receptor beta chains originate from one sample sequenced in a study of blood T cell repertoires in COVID-19. Profiled with immunoSEQ multiplex PCR; TCRdb holds only in-frame clones, not every one. This table holds 300,000 or so clones, under 90% found once. Material for sequencing was peripheral blood. These receptors were taken from a woman aged 25 to 39 with COVID-19, enrolled during active disease.

The CDR3 region is CATSDVTGYNEQFF. The CDR3 DNA reads TGTGCCACCAGTGATGTGACAGGCTACAATGAGCAGTTCTTC. The V and J genes are TRBV24-1 and TRBJ2-1; D might be TRBD1 (6 bases). There are 14 residues in the CDR3. CDR1 is KGHDR and CDR2 is SFDVKD in the germline V gene. V lost 3 bases and J 3 bases, leaving 8 bases between the germline ends.

The rearrangement uses TRBV6-5 and TRBJ2-1; 9 bases fit TRBD1. The germline V gene has CDR1 MNHEY and CDR2 SVGAGI. J was trimmed by 8 bases and V by 0 bases; bases with no gene match: 5. This CDR3 is built from 15 residues. The CDR3 DNA is TGTGCCAGCAGTTACTCCTGGACAGGGGTACATGAGCAGTTCTTC. Its protein is CASSYSWTGVHEQFF.